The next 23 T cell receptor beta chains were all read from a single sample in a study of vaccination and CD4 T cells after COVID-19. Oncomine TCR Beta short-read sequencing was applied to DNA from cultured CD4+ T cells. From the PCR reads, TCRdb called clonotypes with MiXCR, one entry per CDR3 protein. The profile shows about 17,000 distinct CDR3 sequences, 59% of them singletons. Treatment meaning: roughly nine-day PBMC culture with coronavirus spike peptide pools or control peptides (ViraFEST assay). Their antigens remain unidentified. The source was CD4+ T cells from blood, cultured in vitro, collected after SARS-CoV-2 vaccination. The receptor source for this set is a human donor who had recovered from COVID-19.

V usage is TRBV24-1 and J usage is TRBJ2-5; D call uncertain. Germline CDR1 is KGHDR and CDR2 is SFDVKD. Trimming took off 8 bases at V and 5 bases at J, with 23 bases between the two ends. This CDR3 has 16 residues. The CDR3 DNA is TGTGCCACCATTGGGCAAAACGGACGGAGTGGGGAGACCCAGTACTTC. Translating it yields CATIGQNGRSGETQYF.

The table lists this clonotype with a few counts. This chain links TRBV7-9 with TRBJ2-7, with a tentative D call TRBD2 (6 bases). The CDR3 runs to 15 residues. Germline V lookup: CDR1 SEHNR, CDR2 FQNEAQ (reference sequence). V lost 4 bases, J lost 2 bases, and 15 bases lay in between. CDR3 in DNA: TGTGCCAGCAGCTCCCACCGGGACTCCCCCTACGAGCAGTACTTC. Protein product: CASSSHRDSPYEQYF.

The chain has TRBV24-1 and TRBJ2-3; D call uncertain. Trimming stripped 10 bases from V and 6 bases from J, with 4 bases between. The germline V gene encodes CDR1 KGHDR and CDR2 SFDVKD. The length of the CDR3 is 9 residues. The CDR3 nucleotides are TGTGCCACAGGGGATACGCAGTATTTT. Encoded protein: CATGDTQYF.

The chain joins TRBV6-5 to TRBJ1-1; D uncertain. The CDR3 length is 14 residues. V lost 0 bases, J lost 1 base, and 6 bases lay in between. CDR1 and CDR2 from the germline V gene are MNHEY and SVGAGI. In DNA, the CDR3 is TGTGCCAGCAGTTACTCGCCCGGGAACACTGAAGCTTTCTTT. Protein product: CASSYSPGNTEAFF.

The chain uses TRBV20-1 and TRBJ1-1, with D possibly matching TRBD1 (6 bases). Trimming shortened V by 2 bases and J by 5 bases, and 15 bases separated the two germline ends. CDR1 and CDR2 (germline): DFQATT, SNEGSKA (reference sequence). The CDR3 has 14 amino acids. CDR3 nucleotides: TGCAGTGCTAGAATACCAGGGGCCCCGACTGAAGCTTTCTTT. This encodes CSARIPGAPTEAFF.

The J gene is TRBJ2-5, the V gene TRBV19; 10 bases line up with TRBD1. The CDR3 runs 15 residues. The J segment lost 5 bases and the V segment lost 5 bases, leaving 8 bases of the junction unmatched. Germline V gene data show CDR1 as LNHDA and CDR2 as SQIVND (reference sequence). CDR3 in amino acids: CASSLGTGVEETQYF. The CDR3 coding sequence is TGTGCCAGTAGTCTGGGGACAGGGGTTGAGGAGACCCAGTACTTC.

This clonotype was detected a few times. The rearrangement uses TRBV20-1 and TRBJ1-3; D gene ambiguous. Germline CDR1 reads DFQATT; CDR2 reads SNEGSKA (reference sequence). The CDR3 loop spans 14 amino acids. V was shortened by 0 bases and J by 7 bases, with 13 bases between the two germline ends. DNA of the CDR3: TGCAGTGCTAGAGATCAAGGGTTAGGGAACACCATATATTTT. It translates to CSARDQGLGNTIYF.

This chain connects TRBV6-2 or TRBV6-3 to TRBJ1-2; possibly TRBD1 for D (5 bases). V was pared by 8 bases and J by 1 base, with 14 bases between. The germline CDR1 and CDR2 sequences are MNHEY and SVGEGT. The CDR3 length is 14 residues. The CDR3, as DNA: TGTGCCAGCCGAAGGGACTCGAGTAACTATGGCTACACCTTC. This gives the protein CASRRDSSNYGYTF.

The CDR3 here is CASSPSGNTIYF. CDR3 bases: TGTGCCAGCAGCCCGTCTGGAAACACCATATATTTT. The V call is TRBV7-9, the J call TRBJ1-3; no clear D gene. Trimming stripped 5 bases from V and 1 base from J, with 3 bases between. From germline, CDR1 is SEHNR and CDR2 FQNEAQ (reference sequence). The CDR3 has 12 residues.

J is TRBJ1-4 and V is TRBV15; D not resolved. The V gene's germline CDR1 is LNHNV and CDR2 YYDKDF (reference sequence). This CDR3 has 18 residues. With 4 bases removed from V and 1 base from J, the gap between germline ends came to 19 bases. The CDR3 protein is CATSTRIGPAVTNEKLFF. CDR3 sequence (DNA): TGTGCCACCAGCACCCGGATCGGGCCGGCCGTAACTAATGAAAAACTGTTTTTT.

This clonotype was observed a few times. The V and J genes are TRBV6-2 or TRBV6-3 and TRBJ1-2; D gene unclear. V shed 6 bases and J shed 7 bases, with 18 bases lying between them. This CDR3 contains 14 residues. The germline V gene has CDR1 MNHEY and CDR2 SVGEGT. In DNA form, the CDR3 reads TGTGCCAGCAGCTGGGCTGTGGAATCAGGTGGCTACACCTTC. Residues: CASSWAVESGGYTF.

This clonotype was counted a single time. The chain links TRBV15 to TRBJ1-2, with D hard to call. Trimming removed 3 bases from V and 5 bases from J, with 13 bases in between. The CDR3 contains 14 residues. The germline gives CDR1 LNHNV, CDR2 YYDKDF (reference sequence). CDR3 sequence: CATSSTGSLYGYTF. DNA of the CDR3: TGTGCCACCAGCAGTACCGGGAGCCTATATGGCTACACCTTC.

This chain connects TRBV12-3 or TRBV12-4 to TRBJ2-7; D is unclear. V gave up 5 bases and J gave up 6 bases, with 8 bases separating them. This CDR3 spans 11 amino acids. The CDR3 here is CASSLSSEQYF. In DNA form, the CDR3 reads TGTGCCAGCAGTCTTTCCAGCGAGCAGTACTTC.

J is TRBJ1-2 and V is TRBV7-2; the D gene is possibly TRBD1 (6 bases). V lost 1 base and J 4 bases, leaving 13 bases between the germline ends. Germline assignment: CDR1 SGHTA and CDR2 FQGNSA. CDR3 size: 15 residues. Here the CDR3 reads CASSLVRQDSYGYTF. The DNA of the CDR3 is TGTGCCAGCAGCTTAGTCCGACAGGACAGCTATGGCTACACCTTC.

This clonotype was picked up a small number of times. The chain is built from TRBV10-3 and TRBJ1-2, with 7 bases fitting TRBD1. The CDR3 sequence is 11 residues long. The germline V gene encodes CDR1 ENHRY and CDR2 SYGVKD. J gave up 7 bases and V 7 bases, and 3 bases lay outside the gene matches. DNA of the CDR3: TGTGCCATCAACGACAGGGTTGGCTACACCTTC. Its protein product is CAINDRVGYTF.

The CDR3 coding sequence is TGTGCCAGCAGCCAAGATTGGACTGGGGCCAACGTCCTGACTTTC. Amino acid sequence: CASSQDWTGANVLTF. This rearrangement joins TRBV7-2 to TRBJ2-6; D gene ambiguous. The germline CDR1 and CDR2 sequences are SGHTA and FQGNSA. This CDR3 has 15 amino acids. V was cut by 5 bases and J by 2 bases, with 10 bases left in between.

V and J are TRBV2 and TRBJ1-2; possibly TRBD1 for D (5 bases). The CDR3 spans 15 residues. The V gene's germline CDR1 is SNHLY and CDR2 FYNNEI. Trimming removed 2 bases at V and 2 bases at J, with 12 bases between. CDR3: CASSETGQINYGYTF. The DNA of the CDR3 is TGTGCCAGCAGTGAAACGGGGCAGATCAACTATGGCTACACCTTC.

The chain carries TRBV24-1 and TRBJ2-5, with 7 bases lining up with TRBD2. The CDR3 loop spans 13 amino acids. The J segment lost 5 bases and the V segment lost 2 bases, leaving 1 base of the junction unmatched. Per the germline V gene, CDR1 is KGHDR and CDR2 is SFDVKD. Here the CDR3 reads CATSDWGGETQYF. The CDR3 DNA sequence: TGTGCCACCAGTGATTGGGGGGGGGAGACCCAGTACTTC.

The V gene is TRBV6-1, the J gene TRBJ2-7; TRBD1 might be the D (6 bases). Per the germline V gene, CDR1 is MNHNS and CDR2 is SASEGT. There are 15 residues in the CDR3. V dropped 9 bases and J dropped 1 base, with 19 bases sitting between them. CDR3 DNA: TGTGCCAGTAGCGACAGGCAGTTGGTTTCCTACGAGCAGTACTTC. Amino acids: CASSDRQLVSYEQYF.

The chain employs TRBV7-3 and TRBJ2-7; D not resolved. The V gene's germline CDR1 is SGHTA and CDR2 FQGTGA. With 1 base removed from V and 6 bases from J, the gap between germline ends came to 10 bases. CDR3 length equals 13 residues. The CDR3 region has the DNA TGTGCCAGCAGCTTAAGGCAGGCCTCCGAGCAGTACTTC. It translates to CASSLRQASEQYF.

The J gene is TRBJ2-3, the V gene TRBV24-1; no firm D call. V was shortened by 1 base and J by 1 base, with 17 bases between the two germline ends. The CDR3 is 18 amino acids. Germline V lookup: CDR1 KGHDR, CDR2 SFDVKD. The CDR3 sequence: CATSDFVTDTLGTDTQYF. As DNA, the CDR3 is TGTGCCACCAGTGATTTCGTCACAGATACCCTAGGCACAGATACGCAGTATTTT.

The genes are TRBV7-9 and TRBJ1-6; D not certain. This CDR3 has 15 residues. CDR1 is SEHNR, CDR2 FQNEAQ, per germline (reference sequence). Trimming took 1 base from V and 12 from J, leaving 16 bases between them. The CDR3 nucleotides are TGTGCCAGCAGCTTAGAGTCCGCCCGCTCGATACCCCTCCACTTT. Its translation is CASSLESARSIPLHF.

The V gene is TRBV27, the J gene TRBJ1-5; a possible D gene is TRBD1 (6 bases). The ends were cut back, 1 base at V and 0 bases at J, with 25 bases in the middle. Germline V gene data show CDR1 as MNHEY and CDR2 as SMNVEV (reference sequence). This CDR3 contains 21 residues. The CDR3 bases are TGTGCCAGCAGTTTATATCCCCCGGAGGGACAAGATCAACATAGCAATCAGCCCCAGCATTTT. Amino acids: CASSLYPPEGQDQHSNQPQHF.